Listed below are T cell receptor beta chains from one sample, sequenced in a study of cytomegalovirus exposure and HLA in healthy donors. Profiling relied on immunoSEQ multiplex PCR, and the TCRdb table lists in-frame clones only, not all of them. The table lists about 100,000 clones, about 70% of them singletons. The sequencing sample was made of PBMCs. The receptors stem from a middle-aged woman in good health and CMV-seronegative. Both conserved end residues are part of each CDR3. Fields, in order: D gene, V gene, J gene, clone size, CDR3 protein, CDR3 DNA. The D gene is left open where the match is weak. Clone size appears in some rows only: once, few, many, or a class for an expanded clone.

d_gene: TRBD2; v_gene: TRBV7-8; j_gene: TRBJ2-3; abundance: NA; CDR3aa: CASRRGRTEPDTQYF; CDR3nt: TGTGCCAGCAGACGCGGGAGGACCGAGCCAGATACGCAGTATTTT
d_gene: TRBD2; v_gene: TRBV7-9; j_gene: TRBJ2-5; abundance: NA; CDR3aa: CASSRQAGEGETQYF; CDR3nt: TGTGCCAGCAGCCGTCAAGCGGGAGAGGGGGAGACCCAGTACTTC
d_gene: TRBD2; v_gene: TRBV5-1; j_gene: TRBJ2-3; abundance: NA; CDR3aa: CASSWGSGGETDTQYF; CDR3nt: TGCGCCAGCAGCTGGGGGTCGGGAGGAGAGACAGATACGCAGTATTTT
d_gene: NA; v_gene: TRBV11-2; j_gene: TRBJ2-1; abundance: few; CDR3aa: CASSLDRERGQFF; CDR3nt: TGTGCCAGCAGCTTAGATAGGGAGAGAGGGCAGTTCTTC
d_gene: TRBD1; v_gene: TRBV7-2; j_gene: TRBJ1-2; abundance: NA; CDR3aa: CASSFGTGRTNYGYTF; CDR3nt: TGTGCCAGCAGCTTCGGGACAGGCCGAACTAACTATGGCTACACCTTC
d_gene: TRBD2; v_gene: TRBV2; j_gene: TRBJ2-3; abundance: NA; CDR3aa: CATQTSGTIDTQYF; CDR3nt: TGTGCCACCCAGACTAGCGGGACTATAGATACGCAGTATTTT
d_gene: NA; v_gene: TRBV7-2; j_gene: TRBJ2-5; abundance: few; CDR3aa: CASSLARARQTQYF; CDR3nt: TGTGCCAGCAGCTTAGCGCGGGCGAGGCAGACCCAGTACTTC
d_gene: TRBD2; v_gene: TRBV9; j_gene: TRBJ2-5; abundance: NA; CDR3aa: CASSVATSGEETQYF; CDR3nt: TGTGCCAGCAGCGTAGCCACTAGCGGAGAAGAGACCCAGTACTTC
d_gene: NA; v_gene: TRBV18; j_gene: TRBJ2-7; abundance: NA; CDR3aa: CASSPHKGAEQYF; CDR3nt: TGTGCCAGCTCACCACATAAGGGAGCCGAGCAGTACTTC
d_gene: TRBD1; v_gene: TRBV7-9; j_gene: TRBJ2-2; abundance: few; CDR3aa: CASSLMGTVAPPTGELFF; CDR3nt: TGTGCCAGCAGCTTAATGGGGACAGTGGCCCCCCCGACCGGGGAGCTGTTTTTT
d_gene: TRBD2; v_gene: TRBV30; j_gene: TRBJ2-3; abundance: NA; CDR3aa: CAWTVSGGAGDTQYF; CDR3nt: TGTGCCTGGACAGTTAGCGGGGGGGCTGGGGATACGCAGTATTTT
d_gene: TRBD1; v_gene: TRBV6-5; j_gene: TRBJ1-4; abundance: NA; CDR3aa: CASRSTGDEKLFF; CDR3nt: TGTGCCAGCAGATCGACAGGGGATGAAAAACTGTTTTTT
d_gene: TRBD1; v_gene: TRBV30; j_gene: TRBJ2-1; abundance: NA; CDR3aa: CAWSADRGSYNEQFF; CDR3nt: TGTGCCTGGAGTGCCGACAGGGGATCCTACAATGAGCAGTTCTTC
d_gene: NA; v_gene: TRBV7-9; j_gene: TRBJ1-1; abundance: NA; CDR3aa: CASSLAVGGNTEAFF; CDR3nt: TGTGCCAGCAGCTTAGCTGTGGGGGGGAACACTGAAGCTTTCTTT
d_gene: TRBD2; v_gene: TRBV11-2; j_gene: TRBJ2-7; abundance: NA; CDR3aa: CASSLGASGSSYEQYF; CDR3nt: TGTGCCAGCAGCTTAGGGGCTAGCGGGAGCTCCTACGAGCAGTACTTC
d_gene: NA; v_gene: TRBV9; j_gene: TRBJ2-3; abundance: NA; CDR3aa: CASSVAIRGYTDTQYF; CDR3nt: TGTGCCAGCAGCGTAGCGATCCGCGGCTACACAGATACGCAGTATTTT
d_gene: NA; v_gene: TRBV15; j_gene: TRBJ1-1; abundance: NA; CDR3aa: CATSRAGREAFF; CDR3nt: TGTGCCACCAGCAGAGCAGGGCGGGAAGCTTTCTTT
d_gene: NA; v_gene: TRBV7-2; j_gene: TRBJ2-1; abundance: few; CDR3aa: CASSLGGGPQNEQFF; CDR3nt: TGTGCCAGCAGCTTAGGGGGGGGGCCCCAAAATGAGCAGTTCTTC
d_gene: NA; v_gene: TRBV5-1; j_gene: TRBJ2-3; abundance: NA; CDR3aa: CASSLGGGGTDTQYF; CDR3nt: TGCGCCAGCAGCTTGGGAGGCGGGGGCACAGATACGCAGTATTTT
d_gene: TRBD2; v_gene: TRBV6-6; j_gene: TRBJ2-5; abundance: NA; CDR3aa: CASSTPNAGGLTQYF; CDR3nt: TGTGCCAGCAGTACCCCCAATGCGGGGGGGTTGACCCAGTACTTC
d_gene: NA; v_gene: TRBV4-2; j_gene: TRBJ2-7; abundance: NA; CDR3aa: CASSQDDRDSYSYEQYF; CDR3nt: TGTGCCAGCAGCCAAGACGACCGGGACTCATACTCCTACGAGCAGTACTTC
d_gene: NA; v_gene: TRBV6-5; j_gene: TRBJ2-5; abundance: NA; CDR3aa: CASSYSQAGAAETQYF; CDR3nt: TGTGCCAGCAGTTACTCCCAGGCAGGGGCGGCAGAGACCCAGTACTTC
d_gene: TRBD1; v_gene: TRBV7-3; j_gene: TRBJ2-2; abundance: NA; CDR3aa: CASRSGGTGELFF; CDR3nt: TGTGCCAGCAGATCAGGGGGCACCGGGGAGCTGTTTTTT
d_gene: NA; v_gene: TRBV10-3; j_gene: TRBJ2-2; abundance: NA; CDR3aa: CAISVRTANTGELFF; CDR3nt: TGTGCCATCAGTGTGCGGACAGCGAACACCGGGGAGCTGTTTTTT
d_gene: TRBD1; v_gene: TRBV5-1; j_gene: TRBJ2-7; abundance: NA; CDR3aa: CASTPSGTAAYEQYF; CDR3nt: TGCGCCAGCACCCCCTCTGGGACAGCTGCCTACGAGCAGTACTTC
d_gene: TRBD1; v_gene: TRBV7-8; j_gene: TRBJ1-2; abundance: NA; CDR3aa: CASSLATGTGDFYGYTF; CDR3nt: TGTGCCAGCAGCTTAGCGACTGGGACAGGGGACTTCTATGGCTACACCTTC
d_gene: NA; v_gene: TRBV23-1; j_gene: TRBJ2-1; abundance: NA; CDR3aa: CASSQSGRLGGGRFSYNEQFF; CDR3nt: TGCGCCAGCAGTCAATCGGGGAGGCTAGGCGGTGGTAGGTTCTCCTACAATGAGCAGTTCTTC
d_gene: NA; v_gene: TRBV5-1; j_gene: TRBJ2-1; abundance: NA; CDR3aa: CASSLGLDRPYNEQFF; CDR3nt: TGCGCCAGCAGCTTGGGCCTGGACAGACCTTACAATGAGCAGTTCTTC
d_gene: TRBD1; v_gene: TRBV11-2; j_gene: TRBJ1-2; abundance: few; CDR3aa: CASSLGTGYGYTF; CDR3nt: TGTGCCAGCAGCCTGGGGACAGGCTATGGCTACACCTTC
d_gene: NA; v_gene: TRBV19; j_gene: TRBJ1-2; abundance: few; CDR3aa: CASALANYGYTF; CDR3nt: TGTGCCTCCGCGTTAGCTAACTATGGCTACACCTTC
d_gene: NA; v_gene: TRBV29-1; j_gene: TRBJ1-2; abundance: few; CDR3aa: CSVEGLTDYGYTF; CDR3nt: TGCAGCGTCGAAGGTCTGACAGACTATGGCTACACCTTC
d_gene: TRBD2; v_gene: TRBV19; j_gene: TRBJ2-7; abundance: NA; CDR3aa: CASSPLAGGREQYF; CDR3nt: TGTGCCAGTAGTCCCCTGGCGGGAGGGCGCGAGCAGTACTTC
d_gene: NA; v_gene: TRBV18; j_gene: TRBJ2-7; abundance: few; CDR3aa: CASVRGDYEQYF; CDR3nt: TGTGCCAGCGTCAGGGGGGACTACGAGCAGTACTTC
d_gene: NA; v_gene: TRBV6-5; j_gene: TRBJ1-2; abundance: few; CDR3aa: CASSYAGGSPSYGYTF; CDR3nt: TGTGCCAGCAGTTACGCGGGGGGAAGCCCCTCTTATGGCTACACCTTC
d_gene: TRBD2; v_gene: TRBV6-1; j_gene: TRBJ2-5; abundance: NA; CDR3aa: CASSVGLAGGPFLAQYF; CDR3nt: TGTGCCAGCAGTGTGGGACTAGCGGGAGGGCCGTTCTTGGCCCAGTACTTC
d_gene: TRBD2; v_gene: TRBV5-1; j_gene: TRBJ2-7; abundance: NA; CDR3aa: CASSPQTGGVYEQYF; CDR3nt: TGCGCCAGCAGCCCACAGACGGGAGGAGTCTACGAGCAGTACTTC
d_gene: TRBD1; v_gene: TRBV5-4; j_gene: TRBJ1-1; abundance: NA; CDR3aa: CASSSGQVNTEAFF; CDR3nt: TGTGCCAGCAGCTCCGGACAGGTGAACACTGAAGCTTTCTTT
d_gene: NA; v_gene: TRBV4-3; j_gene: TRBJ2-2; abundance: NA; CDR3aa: CASSQEPAGAGELFF; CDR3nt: TGCGCCAGCAGCCAAGAGCCCGCCGGGGCCGGGGAGCTGTTTTTT
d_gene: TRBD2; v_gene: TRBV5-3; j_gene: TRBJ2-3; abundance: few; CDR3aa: CARSPKAPSGGPDTQYF; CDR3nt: TGTGCCAGAAGCCCCAAAGCCCCTAGCGGGGGGCCAGATACGCAGTATTTT
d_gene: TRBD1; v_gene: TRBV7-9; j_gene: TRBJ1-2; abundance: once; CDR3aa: CSSRKGQGAGGYTF; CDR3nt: TGTTCCAGCAGGAAGGGACAGGGGGCGGGTGGCTACACCTTC
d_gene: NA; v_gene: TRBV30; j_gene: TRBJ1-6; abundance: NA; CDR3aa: CAWKARGALYNSPLHF; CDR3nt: TGTGCCTGGAAAGCCCGGGGGGCACTTTATAATTCACCCCTCCACTTT